What follows is one TCR beta chain and its context. Its antigen is as yet unknown. Germline V lookup: CDR1 SGHAT, CDR2 FQNNGV. This CDR3 spans 16 amino acids. Trimming removed 3 bases from V and 2 bases from J; junction bases left unmatched: 7. With MiXCR, TCRdb reprocessed the PCR reads. The sample holds 11,000 to 15,000 clones, about a quarter seen once. The entire patient cohort was treatment-naive prior to thyroid surgery. The sample is drawn from a study of metastatic and nonmetastatic thyroid tumors. Study outcomes and limitations: Malignant thyroid tumors reportedly exceeded benign nodules significantly in TCR beta diversity, with the difference appearing in blood and tumor.

The sample comprised blood. This TCR was sampled from a female donor with papillary thyroid cancer or a benign thyroid nodule (not recorded which). Some clones in this sample may be carry-over from other donors' samples. The V and J genes are TRBV11-2 and TRBJ2-3; the match to TRBD2 covers 8 bases. The CDR3 region is CASSLIAGRPTDTQYF. The DNA for the CDR3 is TGTGCCAGCAGCTTGATAGCGGGGAGGCCCACAGATACGCAGTATTTT. Together with reference TRBV11-2 and TRBJ2-3, the CDR3 gives the full variable domain: EAGVAQSPRYKIIEKRQSVAFWCNPISGHATLYWYQQILGQGPKLLIQFQNNGVVDDSQLPKDRFSAERLKGVDSTLKIQPAKLEDSAVYLCASSLIAGRPTDTQYFGPGTRLTVL.